Listed below are T cell receptor beta chains from one sample, sequenced in a study of Tregs in tolerant kidney transplant recipients. Clones were read by immunoSEQ multiplex PCR, and TCRdb kept only the in-frame ones, dropping some. The table includes about 110,000 clones, 85% to 90% detected once. The sample consisted of CD4+ T cells from blood, taken before the transplant. The receptors shown here come from a human donor who received a combined kidney and bone marrow transplant. The CDR3 runs from the conserved cysteine through the conserved F or W. Each record gives: J gene, D gene, clone size, CDR3 length, V gene, CDR3 protein, CDR3 DNA. A D gene is named only where the DNA matches it firmly. Clone size, where shown, is once, few, many, or a class for clones that have expanded.

TRBJ2-1	TRBD2	.	12	TRBV28	CASSLPGLVKVF	TGTGCCAGCAGTTTACCGGGACTAGTGAAGGTCTTC
TRBJ2-3	.	.	14	TRBV11-3	CASSRTRGTDTQYF	TGTGCCAGCAGCCGTACTAGAGGCACAGATACGCAGTATTTT
TRBJ2-5	.	.	15	TRBV4-3	CASSQDRRGQETQYF	TGCGCCAGCAGCCAAGATCGGAGGGGACAAGAGACCCAGTACTTC
TRBJ2-5	TRBD2	.	13	TRBV2	CASSGEGLGTQYF	TGTGCCTCATCCGGGGAGGGTTTAGGGACCCAGTACTTC
TRBJ2-1	.	.	17	TRBV10-3	CAISESTPGRGTNEQFF	TGTGCCATCAGTGAGTCTACTCCAGGTCGGGGGACCAATGAGCAGTTCTTC
TRBJ1-5	.	.	15	TRBV6-6	CASSRHGGPGQPQHF	TGTGCCAGCAGTCGTCACGGGGGGCCGGGGCAGCCCCAGCATTTT
TRBJ2-7	TRBD2	.	14	TRBV25-1	CASSVIGGAGEQYF	TGTGCCAGCAGTGTTATCGGGGGGGCCGGGGAGCAGTACTTC
TRBJ1-3	TRBD1	.	14	TRBV6-5	CASSPTGAGNTIYF	TGTGCCAGCAGCCCGACAGGGGCTGGAAACACCATATATTTT
TRBJ1-1	TRBD1	.	15	TRBV5-1	CASSLTQGANTEAFF	TGCGCCAGCAGCTTAACCCAGGGGGCGAACACTGAAGCTTTCTTT
TRBJ1-2	TRBD1	.	14	TRBV15	CATSREGGQRGYTF	TGTGCCACCAGCAGAGAGGGGGGACAGCGTGGCTACACCTTC
TRBJ2-1	TRBD1	.	15	TRBV28	CASRVRDRVYNEQFF	TGTGCCAGCAGGGTCCGGGACAGGGTCTACAATGAGCAGTTCTTC
TRBJ2-7	.	.	14	TRBV5-1	CASRTLDSPYEQYF	TGCGCCAGCAGGACCCTGGACTCCCCCTACGAGCAGTACTTC
TRBJ2-1	TRBD2	.	16	TRBV5-1	CASSRELAGGHNEQFF	TGCGCCAGCAGCCGCGAACTAGCGGGGGGCCACAATGAGCAGTTCTTC
TRBJ1-1	.	.	14	TRBV10-2	CASKKGPGNTEAFF	TGCGCCAGCAAGAAGGGGCCGGGGAACACTGAAGCTTTCTTT
TRBJ2-7	.	.	16	TRBV7-2	CASSQAWAAGQGEQYF	TGTGCCAGCAGCCAAGCCTGGGCAGCCGGGCAGGGGGAGCAGTACTTC
TRBJ1-3	.	.	14	TRBV28	CASNPGGAGNTIYF	TGTGCCAGCAACCCGGGGGGCGCCGGAAACACCATATATTTT
TRBJ2-3	TRBD2	.	16	TRBV5-1	CASSPLAGGSTDTQYF	TGCGCCAGCAGCCCCCTGGCGGGGGGTTCCACAGATACGCAGTATTTT
TRBJ2-7	.	.	14	TRBV7-9	CASSLQQGLGEQYF	TGTGCCAGCAGCTTACAGCAGGGGCTAGGCGAGCAGTACTTC
TRBJ2-1	.	.	15	TRBV19	CASNNGIASYNEQFF	TGTGCCAGTAACAACGGGATAGCCTCCTACAATGAGCAGTTCTTC
TRBJ2-6	TRBD1	.	19	TRBV27	CASSSADRGRISGANVLTF	TGTGCCAGCAGTTCTGCGGACAGGGGGCGAATATCTGGGGCCAACGTCCTGACTTTC
TRBJ1-2	.	.	12	TRBV6-5	CASSRSGNGYTF	TGTGCCAGCAGTCGTTCAGGGAATGGCTACACCTTC
TRBJ2-2	.	.	13	TRBV10-1	CASSDFYTGELFF	TGCGCCAGCAGTGACTTTTACACCGGGGAGCTGTTTTTT
TRBJ1-1	.	.	15	TRBV7-2	CASSPLVGVNTEAFF	TGTGCCAGCAGCCCCCTCGTCGGGGTGAACACTGAAGCTTTCTTT
TRBJ2-3	TRBD1	once	13	TRBV7-2	CASRTGGTDTQYF	TGTGCCAGCCGGACAGGGGGCACAGATACGCAGTATTTT
TRBJ2-4	.	.	13	TRBV6-5	CASTDGGNSIQYF	TGTGCCAGCACCGACGGAGGGAACAGTATTCAGTACTTC
TRBJ2-5	.	once	14	TRBV9	CASSVGDSGETQYF	TGTGCCAGCAGCGTAGGGGACTCCGGGGAGACCCAGTACTTC
TRBJ2-1	TRBD2	.	15	TRBV2	CASRPTSGGGNEQFF	TGTGCCAGCAGGCCGACTAGCGGGGGGGGGAATGAGCAGTTCTTC
TRBJ2-2	TRBD2	.	17	TRBV5-1	CASSLGVAGAFTGELFF	TGCGCCAGCAGCTTGGGGGTAGCGGGGGCCTTCACCGGGGAGCTGTTTTTT
TRBJ1-2	TRBD1	few	14	TRBV7-9	CASSYGTENYGYTF	TGTGCCAGCAGCTACGGGACAGAAAACTATGGCTACACCTTC
TRBJ2-5	.	.	14	TRBV7-2	CASSLQTGQETQYF	TGTGCCAGCAGCTTACAGACAGGCCAAGAGACCCAGTACTTC
TRBJ2-1	TRBD1	once	14	TRBV18	CASSPLQGGNEQFF	TGTGCCAGCTCACCACTACAGGGGGGCAATGAGCAGTTCTTC
TRBJ1-1	.	.	15	TRBV5-1	CASSLGHGLNTEAFF	TGCGCCAGCAGCTTGGGACACGGATTGAACACTGAAGCTTTCTTT
TRBJ1-1	.	once	17	TRBV27	CASSLWTAPRRYTEAFF	TGTGCCAGCAGTTTATGGACAGCCCCGCGGAGGTACACTGAAGCTTTCTTT
TRBJ2-7	.	.	13	TRBV30	CAWSEGTAYEQYF	TGTGCCTGGAGTGAAGGCACAGCCTACGAGCAGTACTTC
TRBJ1-2	.	.	13	TRBV19	CASGIAGGRGYTF	TGTGCCAGTGGGATTGCGGGGGGACGGGGCTACACCTTC
TRBJ2-5	.	.	15	TRBV5-5	CASSLLSGYQETQYF	TGTGCCAGCAGCTTATTATCAGGGTACCAAGAGACCCAGTACTTC
TRBJ2-2	TRBD2	.	16	TRBV7-2	CASSLVAGVLAGELFF	TGTGCCAGCAGCTTAGTCGCGGGAGTCTTAGCCGGGGAGCTGTTTTTT